Each of the 13 T cell receptor beta chains below was sequenced from the same sample in a study of T cell repertoires in cytomegalovirus infection. TCRdb redid the calling of the reads with MiXCR, one entry per CDR3 protein. This table holds about 310,000 distinct CDR3 sequences, 9.6% found once. Sequences were obtained from PBMCs. These receptors all stem from a human donor in good health (CMV status not recorded). Some clones in this sample may be carry-over from other donors' samples.

The table lists this clonotype with many counts. The chain combines TRBV27 with TRBJ2-7; D remains ambiguous. Germline CDR1 reads MNHEY; CDR2 reads SMNVEV (reference sequence). V lost 5 bases and J 2 bases, leaving 16 bases between the germline ends. This CDR3 has 15 amino acids. The CDR3 nucleotides are TGTGCCAGCAGTCCCCGACTTAGTACCCCCTACGAGCAGTACTTC. The encoded protein is CASSPRLSTPYEQYF.

Points on this clonotype: A read error may be the cause here, since a much bigger clone is one base away. The rearrangement links TRBV14 to TRBJ2-6; D is undetermined. Trimming took off 10 bases at V and 4 bases at J, with 8 bases between the two ends. This CDR3 is built from 12 residues. The germline V gene encodes CDR1 SGHDN and CDR2 FVKESK. CDR3 nucleotide sequence: TGTGCCACCAGGCAGGGGGCCAACGTCCTGACTTTC. This translates into CATRQGANVLTF.

This clonotype was observed at least ten times. This sequence joins TRBV12-3 or TRBV12-4 and TRBJ2-2; D is possibly TRBD2 (5 bases). V was trimmed by 10 bases and J by 2 bases, leaving 23 bases between them. CDR3 size: 17 residues. The CDR3 spells CATRGRFSTINTGELFF. Written as DNA, the CDR3 is TGTGCCACCAGAGGAAGATTTTCGACTATAAACACCGGGGAGCTGTTTTTT.

This clonotype came up a few times. The V and J genes are TRBV20-1 and TRBJ1-2; perhaps TRBD1 as D (5 bases). The CDR3 loop spans 13 amino acids. Germline V lookup: CDR1 DFQATT, CDR2 SNEGSKA (reference sequence). V shed 5 bases and J shed 6 bases, with 16 bases lying between them. CDR3 DNA: TGCAGTGCTTACTTCAGGGCAGAGAATGGCTACACCTTC. It encodes CSAYFRAENGYTF.

This clonotype was seen ten or more times. The genes are TRBV5-4 and TRBJ2-5; possible D gene TRBD1, 6 bases. CDR3 size: 13 residues. Looked up from germline, CDR1 is SGHNT and CDR2 is YYREEE (reference sequence). V shed 4 bases and J shed 3 bases, with 10 bases lying between them. The CDR3 is CASSLDSEETQYF. CDR3 coding DNA: TGTGCCAGCAGCCTGGACAGCGAAGAGACCCAGTACTTC. Full variable domain (outside the CDR3, taken from reference TRBV5-4 and TRBJ2-5): ETGVTQSPTHLIKTRGQQVTLRCSSQSGHNTVSWYQQALGQGPQFIFQYYREEENGRGNFPPRFSGLQFPNYSSELNVNALELDDSALYLCASSLDSEETQYFGPGTRLLVL.

The genes are TRBV29-1 and TRBJ1-4; D remains ambiguous. The CDR3 has 13 amino acids. The V end lost 2 bases, the J end lost 8 bases, and 12 bases lay between the germline ends. Germline V CDR1 and CDR2: SQVTM, ANQGSEA. CDR3 sequence: CSVETSSGEKLFF. CDR3 DNA: TGCAGCGTTGAAACCTCGTCGGGAGAAAAACTGTTTTTT.

This clonotype was observed many times. V is TRBV5-1 and J is TRBJ2-2; no firm D call. The germline V gene has CDR1 SGHRS and CDR2 YFSETQ. The CDR3 consists of 13 residues. Trimming pared 0 bases from V and 4 bases from J, leaving 4 bases between. The CDR3 loop is CASSLEFTGELFF. CDR3 in DNA: TGCGCCAGCAGCTTGGAGTTCACCGGGGAGCTGTTTTTT.

The V call is TRBV29-1, the J call TRBJ1-5; D is ambiguous. The CDR3 sequence is 16 residues long. V lost 2 bases, J lost 2 bases, and 16 bases lay in between. Per germline, CDR1 SQVTM and CDR2 ANQGSEA. This CDR3 is CSVETRGGSGNQPQHF. The CDR3, as DNA: TGCAGCGTTGAAACCCGGGGAGGGTCTGGCAATCAGCCCCAGCATTTT.

The sample holds many counts of this clonotype. The chain joins TRBV29-1 to TRBJ1-5, with D possibly being TRBD1 (5 bases). The CDR3 runs to 15 residues. The V gene lost 5 bases and the J gene lost 2 bases, with 16 bases spanning the gap. Germline assignment: CDR1 SQVTM and CDR2 ANQGSEA. This chain's CDR3 is CSVQVDGGGNQPQHF. CDR3 coding DNA: TGCAGCGTTCAAGTCGACGGGGGGGGCAATCAGCCCCAGCATTTT.

This clonotype has at least ten counts. This chain joins TRBV20-1 and TRBJ2-1; 9 bases agree with TRBD2. CDR1 DFQATT and CDR2 SNEGSKA come from the germline V gene (reference sequence). This CDR3 has 15 amino acids. Trimming at V came to 0 bases and at J to 5 bases, leaving 5 bases not matched to a gene. CDR3 protein: CSARDSGGGDNEQFF. The CDR3 DNA follows: TGCAGTGCTAGAGATTCTGGCGGGGGGGACAATGAGCAGTTCTTC.

Concerning this clonotype: This sequence may be a read error, since a much larger clone differs from it by one base. The CDR3 DNA follows: TGTGCCAGCAGTCACAGGTTGGCATCGCGGTACGAGCAGTACTTC. It specifies CASSHRLASRYEQYF. The V gene is TRBV6-1, the J gene TRBJ2-7; maybe TRBD1 (5 bases). CDR3 length: 15 residues. Germline loops: CDR1 MNHNS, CDR2 SASEGT. V was cut by 5 bases and J by 4 bases, with 18 bases left in between.

This clonotype was seen ten or more times. The genes are TRBV5-6 and TRBJ1-6; 7 nucleotides agree with TRBD1. Germline loops: CDR1 SGHDT, CDR2 YYEEEE. V shed 4 bases and J 7 bases; nucleotides not matched to a gene: 8. This CDR3 has 15 residues. The CDR3 region has the DNA TGTGCCAGCAGCACGGACAGGAAAAGGAATTCACCCCTCCACTTT. Translation: CASSTDRKRNSPLHF.

This clonotype was seen a few times. The rearrangement links TRBV5-1 to TRBJ2-5, with 10 bases identical to TRBD2. The V segment lost 2 bases and the J segment 1 base; nucleotides outside the gene matches: 5. Germline V gives CDR1 SGHRS, CDR2 YFSETQ. CDR3 length: 16 residues. CDR3 coding DNA: TGCGCCAGCAGCTTCCCTAGCGGGGGAGTCCAAGAGACCCAGTACTTC. It is translated as CASSFPSGGVQETQYF.